The 14 T cell receptor beta chains below all came from one sample that was sequenced in a study of blood T cell repertoires in COVID-19. This table comes from immunoSEQ multiplex PCR, and its TCRdb copy is limited to in-frame clones, with some not included. The sample has 60,000 to 65,000 clones, roughly 88% seen once. Sequenced: peripheral blood. Receptors were obtained from a man between 45 and 60 years old with active COVID-19.

The gene calls are TRBV19 and TRBJ1-6; 8 bases are a match to TRBD1. The junction had 7 bases not matched to a gene; V was cut back by 5 bases and J by 10 bases. The CDR3 is made up of 14 amino acids. Per the germline V gene, CDR1 is LNHDA and CDR2 is SQIVND (reference sequence). The CDR3 spells CASSPGQGGSPLHF. DNA of the CDR3: TGTGCCAGTAGTCCCGGACAGGGCGGATCACCCCTCCACTTT.

The table lists this clone with a count of one. The rearrangement uses TRBV6-5 and TRBJ1-5; 7 bases agree with TRBD1. The CDR3 spans 13 residues. The germline V gene has CDR1 MNHEY and CDR2 SVGAGI. V was pared by 7 bases and J by 7 bases, with 7 bases of the junction left unmatched. CDR3 in DNA: TGTGCCAGCAAACAGGGGATTTGGCAGCCCCAGCATTTT. It translates to CASKQGIWQPQHF.

The J gene is TRBJ2-5, the V gene TRBV11-2, with D possibly TRBD1 on 5 matching bases. The CDR3 sequence is 14 residues long. CDR1 SGHAT and CDR2 FQNNGV come from the germline V gene. V dropped 1 base and J dropped 4 bases, with 10 bases sitting between them. The CDR3 sequence: CASSLAWQGETQYF. The CDR3 bases are TGTGCCAGCAGCTTAGCTTGGCAGGGAGAGACCCAGTACTTC.

The CDR3 region has the DNA TGTGCCAGCAGCTTAGGATTGGCAGGGGCCTACGAGCAGTACTTC. Protein: CASSLGLAGAYEQYF. The gene calls are TRBV11-2 and TRBJ2-7; a possible D gene is TRBD1 (6 bases). Germline loops: CDR1 SGHAT, CDR2 FQNNGV. Deletions cut 1 base from V and 2 bases from J, with 12 bases between. This CDR3 is 15 amino acids long.

This sequence joins TRBV19 and TRBJ1-1, with a possible D match to TRBD1 (6 bases). Germline-derived CDR1 and CDR2 are LNHDA and SQIVND (reference sequence). V shed 3 bases and J shed 3 bases, with 17 bases lying between them. The CDR3 is 16 residues long. CDR3 DNA sequence: TGTGCCAGTAGTATCTTAGGGTACAGGGCAGACACTGAAGCTTTCTTT. This gives the protein CASSILGYRADTEAFF. The full variable domain, rest sourced from reference TRBV19 and TRBJ1-1, is DGGITQSPKYLFRKEGQNVTLSCEQNLNHDAMYWYRQDPGQGLRLIYYSQIVNDFQKGDIAEGYSVSREKKESFPLTVTSAQKNPTAFYLCASSILGYRADTEAFFGQGTRLTVV.

V gene TRBV3-1 (or the pseudogene TRBV3-2) combines with J gene TRBJ2-3, with TRBD2 matching over 11 bases. Germline-derived CDR1 and CDR2 are LGHDT and YNNKEL (reference sequence). The J segment lost 2 bases and the V segment lost 4 bases, leaving 2 bases of the junction unmatched. The CDR3 has 15 amino acids. The CDR3 loop is CASSPTSGTTDTQYF. CDR3 nucleotides: TGTGCCAGCAGCCCGACTAGCGGGACCACAGATACGCAGTATTTT.

The gene calls are TRBV5-5 and TRBJ2-1; 10 positions match TRBD2. CDR1 and CDR2 from the germline V gene are SGHKS and YYEKEE (reference sequence). The CDR3 covers 16 residues. The V segment lost 6 bases and the J segment 6 bases; nucleotides outside the gene matches: 12. The CDR3 DNA reads TGTGCCAGCACCACCGGCAGGCTAGCGGGGGCCAATGAGCAGTTCTTC. This sequence encodes CASTTGRLAGANEQFF.

The chain joins TRBV3-1 (or the pseudogene TRBV3-2) to TRBJ1-1; D not certain. V was shortened by 5 bases and J by 0 bases, with 10 bases between the two germline ends. Germline V lookup: CDR1 LGHDT, CDR2 YNNKEL (reference sequence). The length of the CDR3 is 14 residues. This CDR3 is CASSVRAVNTEAFF. The CDR3 coding sequence is TGTGCCAGCAGCGTTCGAGCCGTGAACACTGAAGCTTTCTTT.

The CDR3: CAWSTLAGQETQYF. The CDR3 nucleotides are TGTGCCTGGAGCACTCTAGCGGGCCAGGAGACCCAGTACTTC. The rearrangement links TRBV30 to TRBJ2-5; 8 bases are shared with TRBD2. The germline gives CDR1 GTSNPN, CDR2 SVGIG (reference sequence). The CDR3 consists of 14 residues. After removal of 3 bases from V and 5 bases from J, the junction contained 8 bases not matched to a gene.

This chain links TRBV10-3 with TRBJ2-3; the D gene is possibly TRBD2 (6 bases). CDR3 length equals 14 residues. Per germline, CDR1 ENHRY and CDR2 SYGVKD. The V end lost 2 bases, the J end lost 5 bases, and 11 bases lay between the germline ends. CDR3 in amino acids: CAISEGRGRDTQYF. The CDR3 DNA is TGTGCCATCAGTGAGGGGCGGGGCCGAGATACGCAGTATTTT.

This chain uses TRBV21-1 with TRBJ2-3; TRBD2 is the table's D call, not checked against the DNA. TRBV21-1 is a listed pseudogene. The CDR3 length is 15 residues. The CDR3 bases are TGTGCCAGCAGCCTACGCGGAGTGGTGACAGATACGCAGTATTTT. This translates into CASSLRGVVTDTQYF.

The rearrangement uses TRBV19 and TRBJ2-1; a possible D gene is TRBD2 (6 bases). The germline CDR1 and CDR2 sequences are LNHDA and SQIVND (reference sequence). The V gene lost 8 bases and the J gene lost 0 bases, with 17 bases spanning the gap. The CDR3 runs 16 residues. CDR3 region: CASGTSPKSSYNEQFF. CDR3 bases: TGTGCCAGTGGAACTAGCCCGAAGAGCTCCTACAATGAGCAGTTCTTC. Using reference TRBV19 and TRBJ2-1 for the parts outside the CDR3, the full variable domain is DGGITQSPKYLFRKEGQNVTLSCEQNLNHDAMYWYRQDPGQGLRLIYYSQIVNDFQKGDIAEGYSVSREKKESFPLTVTSAQKNPTAFYLCASGTSPKSSYNEQFFGPGTRLTVL.

The chain links TRBV5-8 to TRBJ1-1, with D maybe TRBD1 (5 bases). V shed 4 bases and J shed 1 base, with 8 bases lying between them. This CDR3 has 13 residues. Germline V gene lookup returns CDR1 SGHTS and CDR2 YDEGEE. The CDR3 DNA sequence: TGTGCCAGCAGCCAGGGCCGGAACACTGAAGCTTTCTTT. This translates into CASSQGRNTEAFF.

This chain connects TRBV30 to TRBJ1-5, with D unresolved. The CDR3 length is 13 residues. V dropped 2 bases and J dropped 5 bases, with 10 bases sitting between them. Germline CDR1 reads GTSNPN; CDR2 reads SVGIG (reference sequence). As DNA, the CDR3 is TGTGCCTGGAGTACTCAGGAATATCAGCCCCAGCATTTT. Translation: CAWSTQEYQPQHF.